A selection of T cell receptor beta chains follows, all from one sample in a study of T cell responses to AZD1222 COVID-19 vaccine. Profiled with immunoSEQ multiplex PCR; TCRdb holds only in-frame clones, not every one. The top ten clones hold about 5.5% of a sample with over 120,000 clones, roughly 90% of them seen once. Material: peripheral blood, obtained on day 0 of AZD1222 vaccination. The receptors derive from an adult in good health. Both conserved end residues are part of each CDR3. The D gene is left open where the match is weak. Size is omitted from some rows. Given values are once, few, many or a class for expanded clones.

v_gene: TRBV6-5; len: 12; abundance: .; d_gene: .; j_gene: TRBJ1-1; CDR3aa: CASSRSRAEAFF; CDR3nt: TGTGCCAGCAGTCGGTCGAGGGCTGAAGCTTTCTTT
v_gene: TRBV7-9; len: 16; abundance: .; d_gene: .; j_gene: TRBJ2-2; CDR3aa: CASSLASGANTGELFF; CDR3nt: TGTGCCAGCAGCTTAGCTAGCGGAGCTAACACCGGGGAGCTGTTTTTT
v_gene: TRBV29-1; len: 12; abundance: once; d_gene: .; j_gene: TRBJ2-1; CDR3aa: CSWQGSYNEQFF; CDR3nt: TGCAGCTGGCAGGGATCCTACAATGAGCAGTTCTTC
v_gene: TRBV19; len: 13; abundance: .; d_gene: .; j_gene: TRBJ1-2; CDR3aa: CASNSVGRSGYTF; CDR3nt: TGTGCCAGTAATTCGGTCGGACGGAGCGGCTACACCTTC
v_gene: TRBV12-3/TRBV12-4; len: 13; abundance: .; d_gene: .; j_gene: TRBJ1-2; CDR3aa: CASSRALDYGYTF; CDR3nt: TGTGCCAGCAGTCGGGCCCTAGACTATGGCTACACCTTC
v_gene: TRBV5-3; len: 14; abundance: few; d_gene: .; j_gene: TRBJ1-1; CDR3aa: CARSLAPEGTEAFF; CDR3nt: TGTGCCAGAAGCTTGGCCCCGGAAGGGACTGAAGCTTTCTTT
v_gene: TRBV24-1; len: 15; abundance: .; d_gene: TRBD1; j_gene: TRBJ1-4; CDR3aa: CATSDGQGRNEKLFF; CDR3nt: TGTGCCACCAGTGATGGACAGGGGCGTAATGAAAAACTGTTTTTT
v_gene: TRBV6-5; len: 14; abundance: .; d_gene: .; j_gene: TRBJ2-7; CDR3aa: CASRSFTGINEQYF; CDR3nt: TGTGCCAGCAGATCGTTTACGGGGATAAACGAGCAGTACTTC
v_gene: TRBV7-8; len: 15; abundance: .; d_gene: .; j_gene: TRBJ1-2; CDR3aa: CASSLASGVPYGYTF; CDR3nt: TGTGCCAGCAGCTTAGCTTCAGGGGTCCCCTATGGCTACACCTTC
v_gene: TRBV18; len: 14; abundance: once; d_gene: .; j_gene: TRBJ1-4; CDR3aa: CASSPQGAGEKLFF; CDR3nt: TGTGCCAGCTCACCACAGGGTGCAGGTGAAAAACTGTTTTTT
v_gene: TRBV4-1; len: 20; abundance: .; d_gene: TRBD2; j_gene: TRBJ2-2; CDR3aa: CASSQVPLTSGGTHTGELFF; CDR3nt: TGCGCCAGCAGCCAAGTCCCCCTGACTAGCGGGGGGACCCACACCGGGGAGTTGTTTTTT
v_gene: TRBV13; len: 16; abundance: .; d_gene: .; j_gene: TRBJ1-2; CDR3aa: CASSFNTGRDKYGYTF; CDR3nt: TGTGCCAGCAGCTTCAATACTGGCCGGGACAAGTATGGCTACACCTTC
v_gene: TRBV27; len: 15; abundance: .; d_gene: .; j_gene: TRBJ2-1; CDR3aa: CASSSTGTQMDEQFF; CDR3nt: TGTGCCAGCAGTTCAACCGGGACTCAAATGGATGAGCAGTTCTTC
v_gene: TRBV18; len: 17; abundance: .; d_gene: .; j_gene: TRBJ2-1; CDR3aa: CASSEGRGAVYHNEQFF; CDR3nt: TGTGCCAGCTCAGAGGGTAGGGGGGCCGTATATCACAATGAGCAGTTCTTC
v_gene: TRBV3-1/TRBV3-2; len: 13; abundance: once; d_gene: TRBD1; j_gene: TRBJ1-2; CDR3aa: CASSARQGSGYTF; CDR3nt: TGTGCCAGCAGCGCACGACAGGGAAGTGGCTACACCTTC
v_gene: TRBV6-5; len: 15; abundance: .; d_gene: .; j_gene: TRBJ1-1; CDR3aa: CASSYRVGLNTEAFF; CDR3nt: TGTGCCAGCAGTTACAGGGTTGGGCTCAACACTGAAGCTTTCTTT
v_gene: TRBV7-9; len: 15; abundance: .; d_gene: .; j_gene: TRBJ2-3; CDR3aa: CASSFKRGVTDTQYF; CDR3nt: TGTGCCAGCAGCTTCAAGCGTGGGGTGACAGATACGCAGTATTTT
v_gene: TRBV15; len: 14; abundance: .; d_gene: .; j_gene: TRBJ2-7; CDR3aa: CATSRDRNSYEQYF; CDR3nt: TGTGCCACCAGCAGAGATCGAAACTCCTACGAGCAGTACTTC
v_gene: TRBV7-2; len: 16; abundance: once; d_gene: TRBD2; j_gene: TRBJ2-5; CDR3aa: CASSLRPAGVAETQYF; CDR3nt: TGTGCCAGCAGCTTACGCCCAGCGGGAGTGGCGGAGACCCAGTACTTC
v_gene: TRBV5-1; len: 15; abundance: .; d_gene: .; j_gene: TRBJ1-2; CDR3aa: CASSLEGMGNYGYTF; CDR3nt: TGCGCCAGCAGCTTGGAAGGGATGGGGAACTATGGCTACACCTTC
v_gene: TRBV14; len: 15; abundance: .; d_gene: TRBD1; j_gene: TRBJ2-1; CDR3aa: CASSQAGQGADEQFF; CDR3nt: TGTGCCAGCAGCCAAGCCGGACAGGGGGCCGATGAGCAGTTCTTC
v_gene: TRBV28; len: 14; abundance: once; d_gene: .; j_gene: TRBJ2-7; CDR3aa: CASSFRGIAYEQYF; CDR3nt: TGTGCCAGCAGTTTTAGAGGGATAGCCTACGAGCAGTACTTC
v_gene: TRBV5-1; len: 16; abundance: .; d_gene: .; j_gene: TRBJ1-6; CDR3aa: CASSVTPRDADSPLHF; CDR3nt: TGCGCCAGCAGCGTGACACCAAGGGACGCGGATTCACCCCTCCACTTT
v_gene: TRBV3-1/TRBV3-2; len: 17; abundance: .; d_gene: TRBD1; j_gene: TRBJ1-1; CDR3aa: CASSLWTSQGEGTEAFF; CDR3nt: TGTGCCAGCAGCCTATGGACTAGTCAGGGGGAGGGCACTGAAGCTTTCTTT
v_gene: TRBV6-8; len: 16; abundance: .; d_gene: .; j_gene: TRBJ2-7; CDR3aa: CASRPRRDQRTYEQYF; CDR3nt: TGTGCCAGCAGGCCCCGTAGGGACCAAAGGACGTACGAGCAGTACTTC
v_gene: TRBV27; len: 15; abundance: once; d_gene: .; j_gene: TRBJ2-7; CDR3aa: CASSLYRDPPLGQYF; CDR3nt: TGTGCCAGCAGTTTATACCGGGACCCTCCCCTAGGGCAGTACTTC